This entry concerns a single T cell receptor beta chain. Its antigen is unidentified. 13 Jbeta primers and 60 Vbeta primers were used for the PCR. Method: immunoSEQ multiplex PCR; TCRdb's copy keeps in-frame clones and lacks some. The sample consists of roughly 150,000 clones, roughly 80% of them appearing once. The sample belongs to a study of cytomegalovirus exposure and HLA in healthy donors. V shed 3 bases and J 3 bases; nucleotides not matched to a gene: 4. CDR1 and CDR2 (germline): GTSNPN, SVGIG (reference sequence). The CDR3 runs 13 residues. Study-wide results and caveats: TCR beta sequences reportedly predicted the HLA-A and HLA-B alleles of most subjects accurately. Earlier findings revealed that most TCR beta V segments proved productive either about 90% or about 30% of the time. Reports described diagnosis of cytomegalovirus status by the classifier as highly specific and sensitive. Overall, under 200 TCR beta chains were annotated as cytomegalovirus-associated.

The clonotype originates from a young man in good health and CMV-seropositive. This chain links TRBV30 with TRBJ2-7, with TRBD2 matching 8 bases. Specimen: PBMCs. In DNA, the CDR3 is TGTGCCTGGAGATTAGCGGGGAGCTACGAGCAGTACTTC. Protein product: CAWRLAGSYEQYF.